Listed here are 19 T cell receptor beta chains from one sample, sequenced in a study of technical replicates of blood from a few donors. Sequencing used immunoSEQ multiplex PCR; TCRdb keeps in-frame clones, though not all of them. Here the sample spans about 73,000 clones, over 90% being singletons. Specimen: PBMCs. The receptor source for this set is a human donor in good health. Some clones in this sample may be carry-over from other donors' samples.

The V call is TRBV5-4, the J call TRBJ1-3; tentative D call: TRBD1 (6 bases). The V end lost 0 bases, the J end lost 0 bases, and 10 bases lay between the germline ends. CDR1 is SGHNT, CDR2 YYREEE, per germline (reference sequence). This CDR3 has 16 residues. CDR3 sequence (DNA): TGTGCCAGCAGCTTGGGGGGACAATTCTCTGGAAACACCATATATTTT. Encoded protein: CASSLGGQFSGNTIYF.

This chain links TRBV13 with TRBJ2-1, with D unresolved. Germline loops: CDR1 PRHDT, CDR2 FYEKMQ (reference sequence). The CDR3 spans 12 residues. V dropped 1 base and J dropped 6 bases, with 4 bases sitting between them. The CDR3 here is CASSLVRNEQFF. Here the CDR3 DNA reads TGTGCCAGCAGCTTAGTCCGCAATGAGCAGTTCTTC.

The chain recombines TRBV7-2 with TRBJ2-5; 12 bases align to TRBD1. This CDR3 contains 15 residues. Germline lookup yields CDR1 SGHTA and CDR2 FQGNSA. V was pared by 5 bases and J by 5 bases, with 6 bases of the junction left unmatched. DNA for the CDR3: TGTGCCAGCAGCCGGGACAGGGGGCTATCGGAGACCCAGTACTTC. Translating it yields CASSRDRGLSETQYF. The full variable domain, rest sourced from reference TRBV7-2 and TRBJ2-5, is GAGVSQSPSNKVTEKGKDVELRCDPISGHTALYWYRQSLGQGLEFLIYFQGNSAPDKSGLPSDRFSAERTGGSVSTLTIQRTQQEDSAVYLCASSRDRGLSETQYFGPGTRLLVL.

CDR3: CASSSPWSGNYEQYF. CDR3 nucleotide sequence: TGTGCCAGCAGCTCCCCCTGGTCAGGAAACTACGAGCAGTACTTC. The chain links TRBV7-2 to TRBJ2-7; D call uncertain. The CDR3 spans 15 residues. V dropped 4 bases and J dropped 3 bases, with 16 bases sitting between them. Germline assignment: CDR1 SGHTA and CDR2 FQGNSA.

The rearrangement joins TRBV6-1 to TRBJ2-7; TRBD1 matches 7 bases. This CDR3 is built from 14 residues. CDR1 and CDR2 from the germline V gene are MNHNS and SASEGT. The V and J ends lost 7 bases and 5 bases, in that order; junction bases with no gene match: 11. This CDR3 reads CASTVRGRSHEQYF. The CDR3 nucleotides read TGTGCCAGCACCGTGAGGGGGCGCAGTCACGAGCAGTACTTC.

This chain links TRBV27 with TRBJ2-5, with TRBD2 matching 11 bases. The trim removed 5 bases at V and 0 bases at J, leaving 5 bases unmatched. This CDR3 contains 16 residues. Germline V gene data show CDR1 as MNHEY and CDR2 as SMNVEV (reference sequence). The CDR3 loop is CASSDLLAGDQETQYF. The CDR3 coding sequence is TGTGCCAGCAGTGATCTACTAGCGGGAGACCAAGAGACCCAGTACTTC.

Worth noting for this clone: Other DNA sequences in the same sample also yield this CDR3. As DNA, the CDR3 is TGTGCCAGTACACAGAGCTCTGGAAACACCATATATTTT. It codes for CASTQSSGNTIYF. The V gene is TRBV6-5, the J gene TRBJ1-3, with no clear D. V gave up 9 bases and J gave up 0 bases, with 9 bases separating them. Germline values: CDR1 MNHEY, CDR2 SVGAGI. This CDR3 has 13 amino acids.

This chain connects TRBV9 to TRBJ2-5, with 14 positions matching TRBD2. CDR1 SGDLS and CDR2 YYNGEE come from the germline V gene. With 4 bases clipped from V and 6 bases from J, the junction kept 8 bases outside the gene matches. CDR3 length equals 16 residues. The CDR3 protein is CASSPRLAGGRQTQYF. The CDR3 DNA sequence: TGTGCCAGCAGCCCGAGACTAGCGGGGGGGCGACAGACCCAGTACTTC. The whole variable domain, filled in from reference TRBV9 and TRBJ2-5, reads DSGVTQTPKHLITATGQRVTLRCSPRSGDLSVYWYQQSLDQGLQFLIQYYNGEERAKGNILERFSAQQFPDLHSELNLSSLELGDSALYFCASSPRLAGGRQTQYFGPGTRLLVL.

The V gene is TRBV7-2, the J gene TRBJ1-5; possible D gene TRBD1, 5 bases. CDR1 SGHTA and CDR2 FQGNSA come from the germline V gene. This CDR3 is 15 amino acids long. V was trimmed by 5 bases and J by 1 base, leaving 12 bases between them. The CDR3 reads CASSPGGSSNQPQHF. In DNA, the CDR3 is TGTGCCAGCAGCCCGGGGGGGTCAAGCAATCAGCCCCAGCATTTT. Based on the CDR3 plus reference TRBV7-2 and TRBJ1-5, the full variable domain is GAGVSQSPSNKVTEKGKDVELRCDPISGHTALYWYRQSLGQGLEFLIYFQGNSAPDKSGLPSDRFSAERTGGSVSTLTIQRTQQEDSAVYLCASSPGGSSNQPQHFGDGTRLSIL.

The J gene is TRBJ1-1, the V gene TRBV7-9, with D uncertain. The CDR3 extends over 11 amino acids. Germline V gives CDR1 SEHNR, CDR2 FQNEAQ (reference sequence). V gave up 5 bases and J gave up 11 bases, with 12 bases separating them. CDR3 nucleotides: TGTGCCAGCAGCACCCAAGGCGGGGCTTTCTTT. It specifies CASSTQGGAFF.

The DNA of the CDR3 is TGTGCCAGCAGCGGCAGGGGACTAGCGGGGGGCCGGTTCTTC. As protein: CASSGRGLAGGRFF. The chain recombines TRBV5-8 with TRBJ2-1; 15 bases fit TRBD2. The CDR3 length is 14 residues. In germline, CDR1 is SGHTS, CDR2 YDEGEE. The V and J ends lost 4 bases and 15 bases, in that order; junction bases with no gene match: 8.

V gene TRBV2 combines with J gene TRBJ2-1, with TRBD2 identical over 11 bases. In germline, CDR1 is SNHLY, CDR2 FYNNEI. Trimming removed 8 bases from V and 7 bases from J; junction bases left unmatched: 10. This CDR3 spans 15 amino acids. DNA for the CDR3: TGTGCCAGCGTTCTACTAGCGGGGGCTCCTAATGAGCAGTTCTTC. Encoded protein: CASVLLAGAPNEQFF.

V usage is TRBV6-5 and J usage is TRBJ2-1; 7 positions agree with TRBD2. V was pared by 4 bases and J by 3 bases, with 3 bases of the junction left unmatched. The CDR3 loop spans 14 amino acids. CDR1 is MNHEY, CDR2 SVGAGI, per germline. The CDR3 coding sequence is TGTGCCAGCAGTTTGGCTAGCGGCTACAATGAGCAGTTCTTC. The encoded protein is CASSLASGYNEQFF.

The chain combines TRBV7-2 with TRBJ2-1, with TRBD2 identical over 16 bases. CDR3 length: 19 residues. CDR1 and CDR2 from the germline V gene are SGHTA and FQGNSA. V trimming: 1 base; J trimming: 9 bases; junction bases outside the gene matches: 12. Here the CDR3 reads CASSLEGLAGGIRGLEQFF. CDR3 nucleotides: TGTGCCAGCAGCTTAGAGGGACTAGCGGGGGGGATCCGGGGGCTTGAGCAGTTCTTC. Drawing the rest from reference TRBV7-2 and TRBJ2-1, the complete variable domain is GAGVSQSPSNKVTEKGKDVELRCDPISGHTALYWYRQSLGQGLEFLIYFQGNSAPDKSGLPSDRFSAERTGGSVSTLTIQRTQQEDSAVYLCASSLEGLAGGIRGLEQFFGPGTRLTVL.

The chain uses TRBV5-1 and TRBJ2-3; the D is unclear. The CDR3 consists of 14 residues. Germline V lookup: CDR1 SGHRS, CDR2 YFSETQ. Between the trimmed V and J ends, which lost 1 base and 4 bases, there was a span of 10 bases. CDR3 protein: CASSLLGGPDTQYF. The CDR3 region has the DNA TGCGCCAGCAGCTTGCTTGGTGGGCCAGATACGCAGTATTTT.

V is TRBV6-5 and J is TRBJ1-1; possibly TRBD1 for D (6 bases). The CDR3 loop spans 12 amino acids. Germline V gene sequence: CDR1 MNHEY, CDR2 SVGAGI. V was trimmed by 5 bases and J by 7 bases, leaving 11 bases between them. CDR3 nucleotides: TGTGCCAGCAGTCCCACAGGGTTTGAAGCTTTCTTT. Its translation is CASSPTGFEAFF.

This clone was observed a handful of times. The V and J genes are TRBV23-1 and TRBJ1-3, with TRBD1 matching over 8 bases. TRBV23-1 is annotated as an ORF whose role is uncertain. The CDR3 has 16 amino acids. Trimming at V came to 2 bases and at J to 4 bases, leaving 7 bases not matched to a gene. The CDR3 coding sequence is TGCGCCAGCAGTCAACGGGACAGGAGTACGGGAAACACCATATATTTT. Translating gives CASSQRDRSTGNTIYF.

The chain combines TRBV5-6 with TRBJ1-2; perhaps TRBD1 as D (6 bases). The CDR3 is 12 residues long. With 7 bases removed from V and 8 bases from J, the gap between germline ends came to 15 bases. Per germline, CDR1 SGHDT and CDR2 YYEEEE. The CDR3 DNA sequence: TGTGCCAGCCGAGGGGGGGGACAAGGCTACACCTTC. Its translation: CASRGGGQGYTF.

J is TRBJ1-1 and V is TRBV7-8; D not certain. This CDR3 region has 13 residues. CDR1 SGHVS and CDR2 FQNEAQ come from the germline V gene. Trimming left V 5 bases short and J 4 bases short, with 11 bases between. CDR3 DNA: TGTGCCAGCAGCACGAGGGATGGCACTGAAGCTTTCTTT. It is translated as CASSTRDGTEAFF. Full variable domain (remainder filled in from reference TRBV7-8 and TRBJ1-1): GAGVSQSPRYKVAKRGQDVALRCDPISGHVSLFWYQQALGQGPEFLTYFQNEAQLDKSGLPSDRFFAERPEGSVSTLKIQRTQQEDSAVYLCASSTRDGTEAFFGQGTRLTVV.